This is a list of T cell receptor beta chains from one sample in a study of blood T cell repertoires in COVID-19. Clones were read by immunoSEQ multiplex PCR, and TCRdb kept only the in-frame ones, dropping some. Of some 95,000 clones in the sample, about 90% were seen once. The sequenced sample consisted of peripheral blood. All receptors come from a human donor with active COVID-19. The donor label of this sample is uncertain. Each CDR3 is given with its conserved first and last residue. The order of the fields is V gene, CDR3 protein.

TRBV6-1 | CASSDRVYEQYF
TRBV27 | CASSLWTGEGKLFF
TRBV19 | CASRGQGAGTEAFF
TRBV5-6 | CASSLAHLGTGGNQPQHF
TRBV5-1 | CASSSATGNTEAFF
TRBV21-1 | CASPLAGGPNEQFF
TRBV5-1 | CASSLALAGADEQFF
TRBV6-2/TRBV6-3 | CASSDRADLTDTQYF
TRBV5-1 | CASRAGREFSGANVLTF
TRBV7-2 | CASSFLLAGDSPLHF
TRBV28 | CASNRGGASGELFF
TRBV28 | CASSSWTGSGNQPQHF
TRBV6-5 | CASSYSTGGDTGELFF
TRBV6-5 | CARFRNGRQCEQYF
TRBV5-5 | CASSFTGGNEQFF
TRBV6-2/TRBV6-3 | CASSYSPNRLGAGYTF
TRBV2 | CASSTFGQGNGYTF
TRBV23-1 | CATRNSSRTAQETQYF
TRBV12-3/TRBV12-4 | CASSLQGAGTQYF
TRBV2 | CASSLYRGEGEKLFF
TRBV6-1 | CASSDSLTAYEQYF
TRBV7-6 | CASSFSDRGIGGELFF
TRBV3-1/TRBV3-2 | CASSQEAWTGSYEQYF
TRBV6-2/TRBV6-3 | CASSDAGGVDYGYTF